Listed below are T cell receptor beta chains from one sample, sequenced in a study of blood T cell repertoires in COVID-19. The table came from immunoSEQ multiplex PCR; TCRdb's copy has only in-frame clones and leaves some out. The data hold 140,000 to 150,000 clones, with over 70% observed a single time. Sequencing was done on a sample of peripheral blood. The receptors originated from a woman aged 45-59 years with acute or convalescent COVID-19. The CDR3 runs from the conserved cysteine through the conserved F or W. D genes are given only for firm matches. Expanded clones are given a class, and other clones once, few, many or no size at all.

j_gene: TRBJ1-2; d_gene: TRBD1; len: 12; abundance: .; v_gene: TRBV19; CDR3aa: CASSSRGRGYTF; CDR3nt: TGTGCCAGTAGTAGCAGGGGGCGAGGCTACACCTTC
j_gene: TRBJ1-1; d_gene: TRBD1; len: 15; abundance: .; v_gene: TRBV24-1; CDR3aa: CATETGGAGNTEAFF; CDR3nt: TGTGCCACGGAAACAGGGGGCGCGGGGAACACTGAAGCTTTCTTT
j_gene: TRBJ1-6; d_gene: .; len: 13; abundance: .; v_gene: TRBV6-5; CDR3aa: CASSRGLNSPLHF; CDR3nt: TGTGCCAGCTCGCGGGGGCTTAATTCACCCCTCCACTTT
j_gene: TRBJ2-7; d_gene: TRBD2; len: 14; abundance: .; v_gene: TRBV7-2; CDR3aa: CASSLGRGTYEQYF; CDR3nt: TGTGCCAGCAGCTTAGGGCGGGGGACCTACGAGCAGTACTTC
j_gene: TRBJ1-2; d_gene: TRBD1; len: 14; abundance: .; v_gene: TRBV7-2; CDR3aa: CASSEDRAGYGYTF; CDR3nt: TGTGCCAGCAGTGAGGACAGGGCGGGCTATGGCTACACCTTC
j_gene: TRBJ2-1; d_gene: .; len: 16; abundance: .; v_gene: TRBV5-8; CDR3aa: CASVFFRASSYNEQFF; CDR3nt: TGTGCCAGTGTTTTTTTCAGGGCTAGCTCCTACAATGAGCAGTTCTTC
j_gene: TRBJ1-2; d_gene: TRBD1; len: 16; abundance: .; v_gene: TRBV4-2; CDR3aa: CASSQPGQGPPYGYTF; CDR3nt: TGTGCCAGCAGCCAACCGGGACAGGGACCCCCCTATGGCTACACCTTC
j_gene: TRBJ1-1; d_gene: .; len: 15; abundance: .; v_gene: TRBV6-5; CDR3aa: CASSPWTSLNTEAFF; CDR3nt: TGTGCCAGCAGCCCATGGACAAGCTTGAACACTGAAGCTTTCTTT
j_gene: TRBJ2-3; d_gene: TRBD1; len: 14; abundance: once; v_gene: TRBV19; CDR3aa: CATADLGGPDTQYF; CDR3nt: TGTGCTACAGCCGACTTAGGGGGCCCAGATACGCAGTATTTT
j_gene: TRBJ1-4; d_gene: .; len: 18; abundance: .; v_gene: TRBV7-6; CDR3aa: CASSPRNPAAGAIEKLFF; CDR3nt: TGTGCCAGCAGCCCCCGGAACCCGGCGGCAGGGGCAATTGAAAAACTGTTTTTT
j_gene: TRBJ2-1; d_gene: .; len: 18; abundance: .; v_gene: TRBV6-2/TRBV6-3; CDR3aa: CASSQEGIRDPHYNEQFF; CDR3nt: TGTGCCAGCAGCCAAGAAGGGATCCGGGATCCTCACTACAATGAGCAGTTCTTC
j_gene: TRBJ1-2; d_gene: .; len: 14; abundance: .; v_gene: TRBV6-5; CDR3aa: CASSYLTGDYGYTF; CDR3nt: TGTGCCAGCAGTTACCTGACAGGCGACTATGGCTACACCTTC
j_gene: TRBJ1-4; d_gene: TRBD1; len: 16; abundance: .; v_gene: TRBV4-2; CDR3aa: CASSHDGTATNEKLFF; CDR3nt: TGTGCCAGCAGCCATGATGGGACAGCAACTAATGAAAAACTGTTTTTT
j_gene: TRBJ2-1; d_gene: .; len: 14; abundance: few; v_gene: TRBV5-1; CDR3aa: CASSVGGTYNEQFF; CDR3nt: TGCGCCAGCAGCGTTGGGGGCACCTACAATGAGCAGTTCTTC
j_gene: TRBJ2-2; d_gene: .; len: 15; abundance: .; v_gene: TRBV6-4; CDR3aa: CASSVEGGPTGELFF; CDR3nt: TGTGCCAGCAGTGTGGAGGGGGGGCCAACCGGGGAGCTGTTTTTT
j_gene: TRBJ1-2; d_gene: .; len: 12; abundance: .; v_gene: TRBV9; CDR3aa: CASSVAGYGYTF; CDR3nt: TGTGCCAGCAGCGTAGCGGGTTATGGCTACACCTTC
j_gene: TRBJ1-1; d_gene: .; len: 13; abundance: .; v_gene: TRBV12-3/TRBV12-4; CDR3aa: CASSFRVNTEAFF; CDR3nt: TGTGCCAGCAGTTTCCGAGTGAACACTGAAGCTTTCTTT
j_gene: TRBJ1-4; d_gene: TRBD1; len: 16; abundance: .; v_gene: TRBV15; CDR3aa: CATSIGTGETNEKLFF; CDR3nt: TGTGCCACCAGCATAGGGACAGGGGAGACTAATGAAAAACTGTTTTTT
j_gene: TRBJ2-7; d_gene: TRBD1; len: 13; abundance: .; v_gene: TRBV29-1; CDR3aa: CSVYTTGSYEQYF; CDR3nt: TGCAGCGTTTATACGACAGGGAGCTACGAGCAGTACTTC
j_gene: TRBJ1-1; d_gene: TRBD1; len: 16; abundance: .; v_gene: TRBV10-3; CDR3aa: CAISESWTGRGTEAFF; CDR3nt: TGTGCCATCAGTGAGTCTTGGACAGGGAGGGGAACTGAAGCTTTCTTT
j_gene: TRBJ2-7; d_gene: .; len: 15; abundance: .; v_gene: TRBV6-5; CDR3aa: CASTVDSNPTYEQYF; CDR3nt: TGTGCCAGCACCGTAGACAGTAATCCCACCTACGAGCAGTACTTC
j_gene: TRBJ1-4; d_gene: .; len: 14; abundance: .; v_gene: TRBV30; CDR3aa: CAWTKDRLNEKLFF; CDR3nt: TGTGCCTGGACCAAGGACAGATTAAATGAAAAACTGTTTTTT
j_gene: TRBJ1-1; d_gene: TRBD1; len: 14; abundance: .; v_gene: TRBV7-2; CDR3aa: CASSLDYDRAEAFF; CDR3nt: TGTGCCAGCAGCTTAGATTACGACAGGGCCGAAGCTTTCTTT
j_gene: TRBJ1-2; d_gene: TRBD1; len: 15; abundance: .; v_gene: TRBV27; CDR3aa: CASSFSGGANYGYTF; CDR3nt: TGTGCCAGCAGTTTTTCAGGGGGAGCTAACTATGGCTACACCTTC
j_gene: TRBJ2-7; d_gene: TRBD1; len: 14; abundance: .; v_gene: TRBV6-5; CDR3aa: CASSYPGQGEEQYF; CDR3nt: TGTGCCAGCAGTTACCCTGGACAGGGCGAAGAGCAGTACTTC
j_gene: TRBJ2-1; d_gene: .; len: 16; abundance: .; v_gene: TRBV5-4; CDR3aa: CASSLVVRSVYNEQFF; CDR3nt: TGTGCCAGCAGCTTGGTAGTGCGTTCGGTCTACAATGAGCAGTTCTTC
j_gene: TRBJ1-1; d_gene: .; len: 12; abundance: .; v_gene: TRBV2; CDR3aa: CASSEVYTEAFF; CDR3nt: TGTGCCAGCAGTGAAGTCTACACTGAAGCTTTCTTT
j_gene: TRBJ1-1; d_gene: TRBD1; len: 15; abundance: .; v_gene: TRBV27; CDR3aa: CASSPWDRGDTEAFF; CDR3nt: TGTGCCAGCAGTCCATGGGACAGGGGGGACACTGAAGCTTTCTTT
j_gene: TRBJ1-1; d_gene: .; len: 15; abundance: .; v_gene: TRBV28; CDR3aa: CASSFYGFLNTEAFF; CDR3nt: TGTGCCAGCAGTTTTTACGGGTTTTTGAACACTGAAGCTTTCTTT
j_gene: TRBJ1-6; d_gene: TRBD1; len: 16; abundance: .; v_gene: TRBV27; CDR3aa: CASSSPTGRTNSPLHF; CDR3nt: TGTGCCAGCAGCTCTCCGACAGGGCGGACTAATTCACCCCTCCACTTT
j_gene: TRBJ1-6; d_gene: TRBD1; len: 16; abundance: .; v_gene: TRBV18; CDR3aa: CASSPATGATNSPLHF; CDR3nt: TGTGCCAGCTCACCAGCCACAGGGGCTACCAATTCACCCCTCCACTTT
j_gene: TRBJ1-3; d_gene: .; len: 18; abundance: .; v_gene: TRBV19; CDR3aa: CAIWNRTDLFGSGNTIYF; CDR3nt: TGTGCCATATGGAATCGGACAGACTTGTTCGGCTCTGGAAACACCATATATTTT
j_gene: TRBJ2-1; d_gene: TRBD2; len: 18; abundance: .; v_gene: TRBV7-3; CDR3aa: CASSLSGERGSSYNEQFF; CDR3nt: TGTGCCAGCAGCTTAAGTGGCGAGCGGGGTAGCTCCTACAATGAGCAGTTCTTC
j_gene: TRBJ2-2; d_gene: .; len: 14; abundance: .; v_gene: TRBV10-3; CDR3aa: CAIMGRSSTGELFF; CDR3nt: TGTGCCATCATGGGGCGTAGTAGCACCGGGGAGCTGTTTTTT
j_gene: TRBJ2-2; d_gene: .; len: 13; abundance: .; v_gene: TRBV19; CDR3aa: CASNPRNTGELFF; CDR3nt: TGTGCCAGTAATCCCCGGAACACCGGGGAGCTGTTTTTT
j_gene: TRBJ1-2; d_gene: .; len: 13; abundance: .; v_gene: TRBV28; CDR3aa: CASSLGQPYGYTF; CDR3nt: TGTGCCAGCAGTTTGGGGCAGCCCTATGGCTACACCTTC
j_gene: TRBJ1-2; d_gene: .; len: 15; abundance: .; v_gene: TRBV29-1; CDR3aa: CSVDGHGLAGYGYTF; CDR3nt: TGCAGCGTTGATGGACACGGTCTGGCGGGGTATGGCTACACCTTC
j_gene: TRBJ1-2; d_gene: TRBD1; len: 14; abundance: .; v_gene: TRBV19; CDR3aa: CASSIEGQSYGYTF; CDR3nt: TGTGCCAGTAGTATAGAGGGACAGAGCTATGGCTACACCTTC
j_gene: TRBJ2-1; d_gene: TRBD1; len: 18; abundance: once; v_gene: TRBV2; CDR3aa: CASRGDRELGTGYNEQFF; CDR3nt: TGTGCCAGCAGAGGGGACAGGGAATTGGGTACGGGATACAATGAGCAGTTCTTC
j_gene: TRBJ2-5; d_gene: .; len: 14; abundance: few; v_gene: TRBV19; CDR3aa: CASSAGRLQETQYF; CDR3nt: TGTGCCAGTAGTGCGGGCAGACTCCAAGAGACCCAGTACTTC
j_gene: TRBJ2-1; d_gene: TRBD2; len: 17; abundance: .; v_gene: TRBV6-6; CDR3aa: CASSPNPGGSAYNEQFF; CDR3nt: TGTGCCAGCAGTCCGAACCCGGGCGGGAGCGCCTACAATGAGCAGTTCTTC
j_gene: TRBJ2-7; d_gene: TRBD2; len: 15; abundance: .; v_gene: TRBV11-3; CDR3aa: CASSPTSGSSGEQYF; CDR3nt: TGTGCCAGCAGCCCGACTAGCGGGAGCTCGGGAGAGCAGTACTTC
j_gene: TRBJ2-5; d_gene: .; len: 14; abundance: .; v_gene: TRBV18; CDR3aa: CASSPPSNEETQYF; CDR3nt: TGTGCCAGCTCACCACCCTCCAACGAGGAGACCCAGTACTTC